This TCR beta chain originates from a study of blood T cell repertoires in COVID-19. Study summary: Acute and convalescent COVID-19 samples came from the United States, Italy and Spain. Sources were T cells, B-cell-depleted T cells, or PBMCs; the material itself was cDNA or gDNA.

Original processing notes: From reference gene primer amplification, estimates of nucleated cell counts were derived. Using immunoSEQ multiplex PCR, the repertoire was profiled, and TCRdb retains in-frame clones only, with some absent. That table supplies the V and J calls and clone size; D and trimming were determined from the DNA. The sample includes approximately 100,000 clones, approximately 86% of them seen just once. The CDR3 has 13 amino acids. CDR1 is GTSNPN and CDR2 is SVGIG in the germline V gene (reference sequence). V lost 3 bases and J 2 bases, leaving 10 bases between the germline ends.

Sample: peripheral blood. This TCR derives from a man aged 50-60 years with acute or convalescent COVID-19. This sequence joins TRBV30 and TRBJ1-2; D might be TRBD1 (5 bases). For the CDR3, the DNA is TGTGCCTGGAGGTGGGGGGGGAACTATGGCTACACCTTC. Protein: CAWRWGGNYGYTF.